This TCR beta chain was identified in a study of cytomegalovirus exposure and HLA in healthy donors. Study results and caveats: In an earlier analysis, productive rearrangement rates for most beta V segments clustered near 87% or 30%. Later analysis suggested most CMV-associated TCR beta chains were HLA-restricted.

Comments on this clone: Antigen: not known.

The PCR employed 60 Vbeta primers together with 13 Jbeta primers. The protocol was immunoSEQ multiplex PCR, while the TCRdb copy is restricted to in-frame clones and leaves out a portion. The sample includes fewer than 100,000 clones, roughly 80% seen only once; the top ten take around 3.2%. Germline CDR1 and CDR2: LNHDA and SQIVND (reference sequence). This CDR3 comprises 15 residues. The germline V and J ends were trimmed by 7 bases and 5 bases, with 20 bases remaining between them. The V call is TRBV19, the J call TRBJ1-1, with D possibly being TRBD1 (6 bases). The clonotype originates from a man between 40 and 49 years old in good health and CMV-seronegative. Sequencing was done on a sample of PBMCs. The chain's CDR3 is CASNPGDITGTEAFF. The CDR3 DNA sequence: TGTGCCAGTAACCCCGGGGACATCACCGGAACTGAAGCTTTCTTT.